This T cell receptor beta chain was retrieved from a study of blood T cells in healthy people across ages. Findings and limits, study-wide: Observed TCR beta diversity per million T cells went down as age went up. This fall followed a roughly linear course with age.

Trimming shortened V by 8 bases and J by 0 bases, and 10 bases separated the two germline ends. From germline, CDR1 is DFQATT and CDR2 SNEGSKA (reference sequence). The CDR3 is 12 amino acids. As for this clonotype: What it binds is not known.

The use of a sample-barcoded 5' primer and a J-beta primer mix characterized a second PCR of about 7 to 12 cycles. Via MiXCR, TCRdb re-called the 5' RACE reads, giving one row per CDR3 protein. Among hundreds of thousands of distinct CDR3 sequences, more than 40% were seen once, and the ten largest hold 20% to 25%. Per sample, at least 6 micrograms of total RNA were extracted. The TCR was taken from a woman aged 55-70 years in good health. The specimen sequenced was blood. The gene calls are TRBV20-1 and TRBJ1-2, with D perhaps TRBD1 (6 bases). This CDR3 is CSPNRANYGYTF. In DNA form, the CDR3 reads TGCAGTCCTAACAGGGCTAACTATGGCTACACCTTC.